The 27 T cell receptor beta chains below come from one sample, sequenced in a study of patients and donors after allogeneic stem cell transplantation. One entry per CDR3 protein, called by TCRdb with MiXCR from the RT-PCR reads. The table shows 150,000 to 200,000 distinct CDR3 sequences, with roughly 30% occurring only once. Sequenced material: blood, either unsorted or a sorted T cell fraction (not recorded which). The source is a human donor who was either an allogeneic HSCT recipient or a stem cell or donor lymphocyte infusion donor (not recorded which). It is not recorded whose cells these are; they may come from a transplant donor.

The chain combines TRBV21-1 with TRBJ2-7; TRBD2 reflects the table's D call only, with no check against the DNA. TRBV21-1 is a pseudogene segment. This CDR3 region has 16 residues. CDR3 sequence (DNA): TGTGCCAAAAGGACAAAAGCGGGGACGAGCTCCTACGAGCAGTACTTC. Its translation: CAKRTKAGTSSYEQYF.

The V gene is TRBV27, the J gene TRBJ2-1, with 14 bases identical to TRBD2. Germline CDR1 is MNHEY and CDR2 is SMNVEV (reference sequence). V lost 4 bases and J lost 0; bases outside the gene matches: 8. This CDR3 region has 19 residues. As DNA, the CDR3 is TGTGCCAGCAGTTCAAGACAGGGACTAGCGGGAGTCTCCTACAATGAGCAGTTCTTC. It specifies CASSSRQGLAGVSYNEQFF.

The rearrangement joins TRBV5-1 to TRBJ2-1; D assignment may be TRBD1 or TRBD2 (6 bases each). The germline V gene encodes CDR1 SGHRS and CDR2 YFSETQ. The CDR3 runs 16 residues. V gave up 4 bases and J gave up 0 bases, with 14 bases separating them. CDR3: CASSAGTSSSYNEQFF. The CDR3 DNA reads as TGCGCCAGCAGCGCGGGGACATCGAGCTCCTACAATGAGCAGTTCTTC.

This clonotype was seen a few times. The chain recombines TRBV7-9 with TRBJ2-1; 9 bases fit TRBD2. V lost 3 bases to trimming and J lost 0 bases; unmatched junction nucleotides: 6. In germline, CDR1 is SEHNR, CDR2 FQNEAQ (reference sequence). The CDR3 loop spans 17 amino acids. Written as DNA, the CDR3 is TGTGCCAGCAGCTTTGAGACTAGCGGTAGCTCCTACAATGAGCAGTTCTTC. This gives the protein CASSFETSGSSYNEQFF.

In its sample, this clonotype was seen a few times. The gene calls are TRBV27 and TRBJ1-6, with D tentatively TRBD1 (5 bases). Germline V gene sequence: CDR1 MNHEY, CDR2 SMNVEV (reference sequence). With 10 bases removed from V and 7 bases from J, the gap between germline ends came to 20 bases. The CDR3 covers 15 residues. CDR3 in DNA: TGTGCCAAAACAATCAGGGTCCCCTCAAATTCACCCCTCCACTTT. This translates into CAKTIRVPSNSPLHF.

This clonotype has just a few counts. DNA of the CDR3: TGCGCCAGCAGCCAAGTCGAGGAGGGTGAGCAGTTCTTC. This translates into CASSQVEEGEQFF. The chain carries TRBV4-3 and TRBJ2-1; tentatively, D is TRBD2 (6 bases). V lost 1 base to trimming and J lost 9 bases, with 10 bases between them. The germline CDR1 and CDR2 sequences are LGHNA and YSLEER. The CDR3 is 13 residues long.

The chain carries TRBV25-1 and TRBJ2-3, with no clear D. The ends were cut back, 0 bases at V and 4 bases at J, with 8 bases in the middle. The CDR3 has 14 residues. The V gene's germline CDR1 is MGHDK and CDR2 SYGVNS. The CDR3 nucleotides are TGTGCCAGCAGTGAATATGCCCTGGCAGATACGCAGTATTTT. This translates into CASSEYALADTQYF. The variable domain in full, with the rest retrieved from reference TRBV25-1 and TRBJ2-3, is EADIYQTPRYLVIGTGKKITLECSQTMGHDKMYWYQQDPGMELHLIHYSYGVNSTEKGDLSSESTVSRIRTEHFPLTLESARPSHTSQYLCASSEYALADTQYFGPGTRLTVL.

This clonotype came up a few times. V gene TRBV28 combines with J gene TRBJ2-1; 13 bases are shared with TRBD2. Germline V gene sequence: CDR1 MDHEN, CDR2 SYDVKM. The V segment lost 6 bases and the J segment 6 bases; nucleotides outside the gene matches: 8. CDR3 length equals 16 residues. The CDR3 protein is CASSRWTSGSRNEQFF. CDR3 nucleotide sequence: TGTGCCAGCAGCCGATGGACTAGCGGGAGTCGCAATGAGCAGTTCTTC.

V gene TRBV2 combines with J gene TRBJ2-7; no reliable D call. Germline loops: CDR1 SNHLY, CDR2 FYNNEI. The CDR3 runs 14 residues. V dropped 7 bases and J dropped 1 base, with 14 bases sitting between them. In DNA, the CDR3 is TGTGCCAGCACCGGACGCAGGTTATCCTACGAGCAGTACTTC. This encodes CASTGRRLSYEQYF.

This clonotype was seen more than once but under ten times. V and J are TRBV6-5 and TRBJ2-7; D unclear. V gave up 8 bases and J gave up 5 bases, with 16 bases separating them. The CDR3 consists of 13 residues. CDR1 and CDR2 (germline): MNHEY, SVGAGI. The CDR3 DNA sequence: TGTGCCAGCCAAACCCAGCCGATGGACGAGCAGTACTTC. Protein product: CASQTQPMDEQYF.

The chain recombines TRBV11-2 with TRBJ2-3; 8 bases match TRBD2. CDR3 length equals 15 residues. V lost 5 bases to trimming and J lost 8 bases; unmatched junction nucleotides: 12. Looked up from germline, CDR1 is SGHAT and CDR2 is FQNNGV. CDR3 nucleotides: TGTGCCAGCAGCGTCTCTGCCGGGACTAGTCGTACGCAGTATTTT. Translating gives CASSVSAGTSRTQYF.

This clonotype showed up just a few times. V usage is TRBV28 and J usage is TRBJ2-5; D may be TRBD2 (5 bases). The CDR3 length is 14 residues. V was shortened by 8 bases and J by 5 bases, with 18 bases between the two germline ends. Germline CDR1 is MDHEN and CDR2 is SYDVKM. The CDR3 loop reads CASADHVRRETQYF. CDR3 nucleotide sequence: TGTGCCAGCGCCGACCACGTTCGGAGGGAGACCCAGTACTTC.

The chain recombines TRBV6-5 with TRBJ2-1; 8 bases match TRBD2. Losses at the gene ends were 0 bases for V and 7 bases for J; bases not matched to a gene: 8. The CDR3 spans 16 residues. CDR1 is MNHEY, CDR2 SVGAGI, per germline. This CDR3 is CASSYSRRGGRNEQFF. The CDR3 DNA follows: TGTGCCAGCAGTTACTCGAGACGGGGGGGGAGGAATGAGCAGTTCTTC.

This clonotype occurred a few times. This chain joins TRBV20-1 and TRBJ1-5; 8 bases agree with TRBD1. CDR1 DFQATT and CDR2 SNEGSKA come from the germline V gene (reference sequence). The CDR3 totals 15 residues. The junction had 3 bases not matched to a gene; V was cut back by 0 bases and J by 2 bases. The CDR3 nucleotides read TGCAGTGCTAGAGACCCGACAGGGGGCAATCAGCCCCAGCATTTT. This encodes CSARDPTGGNQPQHF.

The J gene is TRBJ1-1, the V gene TRBV12-3 or TRBV12-4; D is unresolved. V dropped 3 bases and J dropped 2 bases, with 7 bases sitting between them. The CDR3 has 13 residues. The CDR3 spells CASSLDLNTEAFF. The CDR3, as DNA: TGTGCCAGCAGTTTGGACCTTAACACTGAAGCTTTCTTT.

This chain links TRBV20-1 with TRBJ2-2; 11 nucleotides agree with TRBD2. The CDR3 covers 18 residues. After removal of 5 bases from V and 5 bases from J, the junction contained 16 bases not matched to a gene. Germline loops: CDR1 DFQATT, CDR2 SNEGSKA (reference sequence). This CDR3 is CSARGLAEIRTGTGELFF. CDR3 sequence (DNA): TGCAGTGCTCGGGGACTAGCGGAAATTCGAACTGGTACCGGGGAGCTGTTTTTT.

This clonotype was picked up a small number of times. J is TRBJ1-5 and V is TRBV19; D is unresolved. This CDR3 is built from 13 residues. The V gene's germline CDR1 is LNHDA and CDR2 SQIVND (reference sequence). V lost 8 bases and J lost 3, with 11 bases in between. CDR3 loop: CASRGGYNQPQHF. The DNA of the CDR3 is TGTGCCAGTCGGGGAGGATACAATCAGCCCCAGCATTTT.

V is TRBV12-3 or TRBV12-4 and J is TRBJ2-5; D is ambiguous. The CDR3 extends over 13 amino acids. Trimming shortened V by 6 bases and J by 0 bases, and 8 bases separated the two germline ends. The CDR3 region has the DNA TGTGCCAGCAGGGAACTGTACCAAGAGACCCAGTACTTC. It encodes CASRELYQETQYF.

This clonotype was observed a handful of times. The rearrangement joins TRBV20-1 to TRBJ1-4; the match to TRBD1 covers 9 bases. The V segment lost 1 base and the J segment 5 bases; nucleotides outside the gene matches: 2. CDR3 size: 14 residues. From germline, CDR1 is DFQATT and CDR2 SNEGSKA (reference sequence). The CDR3 DNA reads TGCAGTGCTAGAGCGACAGGGGGAAATGAAAAACTGTTTTTT. Its translation is CSARATGGNEKLFF.

The chain carries TRBV20-1 and TRBJ2-1, with D hard to call. V shed 1 base and J shed 4 bases, with 5 bases lying between them. The CDR3 contains 12 residues. Germline loops: CDR1 DFQATT, CDR2 SNEGSKA (reference sequence). The CDR3 region is CSARATYNEQFF. The CDR3 bases are TGCAGTGCTAGAGCGACGTACAATGAGCAGTTCTTC.

This clonotype was detected only a few times. The chain recombines TRBV6-5 with TRBJ2-3; D unresolved. Germline loops: CDR1 MNHEY, CDR2 SVGAGI. V was shortened by 8 bases and J by 6 bases, with 15 bases between the two germline ends. This CDR3 has 13 amino acids. The CDR3 here is CASRAFESDTQYF. CDR3 DNA sequence: TGTGCCAGCCGAGCTTTCGAGAGCGATACGCAGTATTTT.

This chain uses TRBV6-6 with TRBJ2-7, with D possibly being TRBD1 or TRBD2 (5 bases each). Trimming removed 6 bases at V and 3 bases at J, with 18 bases between. Germline V gene sequence: CDR1 MNHNY, CDR2 SVGAGI (reference sequence). This CDR3 contains 15 residues. The CDR3 DNA is TGTGCCAGCAGCCCCTTTCCGGGACGGGGCTACGAGCAGTACTTC. Residues: CASSPFPGRGYEQYF.

V gene TRBV20-1 combines with J gene TRBJ1-1; D is unclear. Trimming cost V 4 bases and J 3 bases, with 9 bases left between them. In germline, CDR1 is DFQATT, CDR2 SNEGSKA (reference sequence). The CDR3 covers 12 residues. The CDR3 spells CSANAGYTEAFF. The CDR3 coding sequence is TGCAGTGCTAACGCAGGATACACTGAAGCTTTCTTT.

This clonotype was observed at least ten times. The chain is built from TRBV6-6 and TRBJ1-2; no definite D call. Germline CDR1 reads MNHNY; CDR2 reads SVGAGI (reference sequence). The CDR3 runs 11 residues. V was clipped by 4 bases and J by 3 bases, with 3 bases between them. As DNA, the CDR3 is TGTGCCAGCAGTTCCTACTATGGCTACACCTTC. Protein: CASSSYYGYTF.

This clonotype has more than one count but fewer than ten. CDR3 bases: TGTGCCAGCAGCCAGTACAGGTCCTACGAGCAGTACTTC. It codes for CASSQYRSYEQYF. The chain joins TRBV3-1 to TRBJ2-7; a possible D gene is TRBD1 (5 bases). This CDR3 has 13 amino acids. V lost 3 bases to trimming and J lost 1 base, with 7 bases between them. CDR1 is LGHDT, CDR2 YNNKEL, per germline (reference sequence).

V usage is TRBV9 and J usage is TRBJ2-1; D remains ambiguous. Trimming took off 3 bases at V and 7 bases at J, with 8 bases between the two ends. Germline CDR1 is SGDLS and CDR2 is YYNGEE. This CDR3 has 12 residues. DNA of the CDR3: TGTGCCAGCAGCGATGGTAGTAATGAGCAGTTCTTC. It is translated as CASSDGSNEQFF. The full variable domain, rest sourced from reference TRBV9 and TRBJ2-1, is DSGVTQTPKHLITATGQRVTLRCSPRSGDLSVYWYQQSLDQGLQFLIQYYNGEERAKGNILERFSAQQFPDLHSELNLSSLELGDSALYFCASSDGSNEQFFGPGTRLTVL.

This clonotype appeared many times. The V call is TRBV7-2, the J call TRBJ1-2, with 8 bases that match TRBD1. V shed 5 bases and J 5 bases; nucleotides not matched to a gene: 4. Germline CDR1 and CDR2: SGHTA and FQGNSA. The CDR3 extends over 13 amino acids. The CDR3 protein is CASSDRTGYGYTF. CDR3 DNA: TGTGCCAGCAGCGACCGGACAGGGTATGGCTACACCTTC.